A single sample is the source of the 25 T cell receptor beta chains below, sequenced in a study of blood T cell repertoires in COVID-19. The table came from immunoSEQ multiplex PCR; TCRdb's copy has only in-frame clones and leaves some out. The repertoire holds 140,000 to 150,000 clones, with approximately 80% as singletons. Sequencing was carried out using PBMCs or T cells enriched from blood (not recorded which). Receptors originate from a woman in her fifties or sixties who had recovered from COVID-19.

V gene TRBV29-1 combines with J gene TRBJ1-6; TRBD1 agrees at 7 bases. This CDR3 comprises 13 residues. CDR1 SQVTM and CDR2 ANQGSEA come from the germline V gene. The junction had 7 bases not matched to a gene; V was cut back by 7 bases and J by 7 bases. Written as DNA, the CDR3 is TGCAGCGCCGGACAGGCGGCGAATTCACCCCTCCACTTT. Translated, it gives CSAGQAANSPLHF.

The chain couples TRBV13 to TRBJ1-4, with D possibly being TRBD1 (6 bases). Trimming left V 5 bases short and J 0 bases short, with 13 bases between. The CDR3 has 16 residues. CDR1 is PRHDT and CDR2 is FYEKMQ in the germline V gene (reference sequence). Here the CDR3 DNA reads TGTGCCAGCAGCCCTGGACAGCCCGCAACTAATGAAAAACTGTTTTTT. It yields the protein CASSPGQPATNEKLFF.

This chain uses TRBV7-8 with TRBJ1-4, with D unresolved. CDR1 and CDR2 from the germline V gene are SGHVS and FQNEAQ. The CDR3 runs to 12 residues. V lost 1 base to trimming and J lost 10 bases, with 7 bases between them. The CDR3 nucleotides are TGTGCCAGCAGCTTAGGTCGGGTAAAACTGTTTTTT. Protein product: CASSLGRVKLFF.

The CDR3 DNA reads as TGCGCCAGCAGCCCTAATACGGATTCACCCCTCCACTTT. This translates into CASSPNTDSPLHF. The genes are TRBV5-1 and TRBJ1-6; no reliable D call. The CDR3 has 13 residues. V was cut by 4 bases and J by 8 bases, with 10 bases left in between. The V gene's germline CDR1 is SGHRS and CDR2 YFSETQ.

This chain joins TRBV6-4 and TRBJ2-3, with TRBD1 matching 7 bases. Germline CDR1 MRHNA, CDR2 SNTAGT. The CDR3 contains 13 residues. Trimming at V came to 3 bases and at J to 6 bases, leaving 3 bases not matched to a gene. In DNA form, the CDR3 reads TGTGCCAGCAGTGAGTCGACAGGGGATACGCAGTATTTT. This codes for CASSESTGDTQYF.

The V call is TRBV10-3, the J call TRBJ1-2; D remains unclear. The V end was cut by 2 bases, the J end by 0 bases, with 4 bases between. CDR1 is ENHRY, CDR2 SYGVKD, per germline. This CDR3 contains 13 residues. The DNA for the CDR3 is TGTGCCATCAGTGAGAGAGCTAACTATGGCTACACCTTC. Translating it yields CAISERANYGYTF.

The V call is TRBV5-6, the J call TRBJ2-1, with a weak D call TRBD1 (6 bases). Trimming cost V 6 bases and J 4 bases, with 17 bases left between them. The CDR3 sequence is 15 residues long. Germline CDR1 is SGHDT and CDR2 is YYEEEE. The CDR3 region is CASIPSGTPYNEQFF. In nucleotides, the CDR3 is TGTGCCAGCATCCCCTCCGGGACACCTTACAATGAGCAGTTCTTC.

The V and J genes are TRBV4-1 and TRBJ2-1; 8 nucleotides align to TRBD2. The CDR3 is 16 residues long. CDR1 and CDR2 (germline): MGHRA, YSYEKL. The V segment lost 4 bases and the J segment 6 bases; nucleotides outside the gene matches: 11. CDR3 bases: TGCGCCAGCAGCCGTTCGATAGCGGGGCTGGGCAATGAGCAGTTCTTC. Its protein product is CASSRSIAGLGNEQFF.

This chain connects TRBV11-2 to TRBJ2-5, with no clear D. V was trimmed by 5 bases and J by 2 bases, leaving 12 bases between them. The CDR3 spans 14 residues. In germline, CDR1 is SGHAT, CDR2 FQNNGV. CDR3 sequence (DNA): TGTGCCAGCAGCCCCCCTTGGGCGCAAGAGACCCAGTACTTC. Protein sequence: CASSPPWAQETQYF. Filled out from reference TRBV11-2 and TRBJ2-5, the complete variable domain reads EAGVAQSPRYKIIEKRQSVAFWCNPISGHATLYWYQQILGQGPKLLIQFQNNGVVDDSQLPKDRFSAERLKGVDSTLKIQPAKLEDSAVYLCASSPPWAQETQYFGPGTRLLVL.

V is TRBV11-2 and J is TRBJ1-3; D may be TRBD1 (6 bases). Germline lookup yields CDR1 SGHAT and CDR2 FQNNGV. V lost 6 bases to trimming and J lost 0 bases, with 12 bases between them. The CDR3 is 15 amino acids. As DNA, the CDR3 is TGTGCCAGCAGACGACAGGTTTTCTCTGGAAACACCATATATTTT. Its protein product is CASRRQVFSGNTIYF. Complete variable domain (other parts from reference TRBV11-2 and TRBJ1-3): EAGVAQSPRYKIIEKRQSVAFWCNPISGHATLYWYQQILGQGPKLLIQFQNNGVVDDSQLPKDRFSAERLKGVDSTLKIQPAKLEDSAVYLCASRRQVFSGNTIYFGEGSWLTVV.

V usage is TRBV28 and J usage is TRBJ1-3; D is uncertain. Per the germline V gene, CDR1 is MDHEN and CDR2 is SYDVKM. The CDR3 contains 15 residues. The V and J ends lost 2 bases and 3 bases respectively, with 11 bases between them. CDR3 loop: CASSLVYSGGNTIYF. The CDR3 DNA sequence: TGTGCCAGCAGTTTAGTTTACTCTGGTGGAAACACCATATATTTT.

The genes are TRBV10-3 and TRBJ1-1; 11 bases align to TRBD1. The CDR3 is 15 amino acids. Trimming cost V 11 bases and J 10 bases; bases outside gene matches: 18. CDR1 is ENHRY and CDR2 is SYGVKD in the germline V gene. Here the CDR3 reads CASSPGTGGPSRAFF. As DNA, the CDR3 is TGTGCCTCCTCACCCGGGACAGGGGGTCCCTCTCGAGCTTTCTTT.

The chain employs TRBV9 and TRBJ2-3; TRBD2 matches at 9 bases. The V gene end was trimmed by 4 bases and the J gene end by 5 bases; junction bases not matched to a gene: 8. This CDR3 contains 15 residues. Germline V lookup: CDR1 SGDLS, CDR2 YYNGEE. The CDR3 DNA reads TGTGCCAGCAGCTTGACTGCGGGAGGGCAAGATACGCAGTATTTT. Encoded protein: CASSLTAGGQDTQYF.

The chain uses TRBV11-1 and TRBJ1-1; 8 nucleotides align to TRBD1. The CDR3 totals 14 residues. CDR1 SGHAT and CDR2 FQDESV come from the germline V gene (reference sequence). V gave up 1 base and J gave up 6 bases; unmatched junction bases: 4. The CDR3 loop is CASSLGQGRAEAFF. Here the CDR3 DNA reads TGTGCCAGCAGCTTAGGACAGGGGAGGGCTGAAGCTTTCTTT.

The V and J genes are TRBV7-2 and TRBJ2-2, with D perhaps matching TRBD1 (7 bases). V lost 3 bases, J lost 1 base, and 12 bases lay in between. This CDR3 region has 16 residues. Germline V gives CDR1 SGHTA, CDR2 FQGNSA. As DNA, the CDR3 is TGTGCCAGCAGCTTCTACAGGGGACTGAACACCGGGGAGCTGTTTTTT. Residues: CASSFYRGLNTGELFF. Drawing the rest from reference TRBV7-2 and TRBJ2-2, the complete variable domain is GAGVSQSPSNKVTEKGKDVELRCDPISGHTALYWYRQSLGQGLEFLIYFQGNSAPDKSGLPSDRFSAERTGGSVSTLTIQRTQQEDSAVYLCASSFYRGLNTGELFFGEGSRLTVL.

This clone has just a few counts. The gene calls are TRBV11-1 and TRBJ1-5; unclear D gene. The ends were cut back, 1 base at V and 5 bases at J, with 6 bases in the middle. Germline V gene sequence: CDR1 SGHAT, CDR2 FQDESV (reference sequence). The CDR3 runs to 13 residues. CDR3: CASSLDPDQPQHF. The CDR3 DNA is TGTGCCAGCAGCTTAGACCCAGATCAGCCCCAGCATTTT.

The gene calls are TRBV11-2 and TRBJ1-3; maybe TRBD1 (5 bases). Germline V lookup: CDR1 SGHAT, CDR2 FQNNGV. The V end was cut by 1 base, the J end by 4 bases, with 5 bases between. The CDR3 sequence is 13 residues long. CDR3 DNA sequence: TGTGCCAGCAGCTTAGCAGGGGGAAACACCATATATTTT. Its protein is CASSLAGGNTIYF.

The chain employs TRBV3-1 (or the pseudogene TRBV3-2) and TRBJ1-2; TRBD1 matches at 9 bases. With V trimmed by 4 bases and J by 7 bases, 10 bases remained unmatched. Germline V gene lookup returns CDR1 LGHDT and CDR2 YNNKEL (reference sequence). The CDR3 loop spans 15 amino acids. The CDR3 sequence is CASSPETQGAGGYTF. CDR3 nucleotides: TGTGCCAGCAGCCCAGAAACACAGGGGGCCGGTGGCTACACCTTC.

The chain links TRBV10-3 to TRBJ2-7; 7 nucleotides align to TRBD1. V shed 4 bases, J shed 2 bases, and the junction held 8 bases outside the gene matches. The V gene's germline CDR1 is ENHRY and CDR2 SYGVKD. The CDR3 is made up of 15 amino acids. The CDR3 sequence is CAISGGTASPYEQYF. CDR3 DNA: TGTGCCATCAGTGGAGGGACAGCGAGCCCCTACGAGCAGTACTTC.

This chain joins TRBV3-1 (or the pseudogene TRBV3-2) and TRBJ1-3, with D uncertain. The CDR3 sequence is 15 residues long. The germline V gene encodes CDR1 LGHDT and CDR2 YNNKEL (reference sequence). V was shortened by 4 bases and J by 0 bases, with 10 bases between the two germline ends. The CDR3: CASSRTPNSGNTIYF. In DNA, the CDR3 is TGTGCCAGCAGCCGCACCCCTAACTCTGGAAACACCATATATTTT.

The rearrangement links TRBV27 to TRBJ2-7; TRBD2 matches 11 bases. The CDR3 spans 15 residues. After removal of 5 bases from V and 0 bases from J, the junction contained 3 bases not matched to a gene. Germline CDR1 reads MNHEY; CDR2 reads SMNVEV (reference sequence). CDR3 nucleotides: TGTGCCAGCAGTCTAGCGGGGGGCCCCTCCTACGAGCAGTACTTC. Protein product: CASSLAGGPSYEQYF.

The chain recombines TRBV28 with TRBJ1-2, with a weak D call TRBD1 (5 bases). The CDR3 contains 15 residues. Per germline, CDR1 MDHEN and CDR2 SYDVKM. V was pared by 4 bases and J by 0 bases, with 12 bases between. In DNA form, the CDR3 reads TGTGCCAGCAGTTCAAACGGGGGGACTAACTATGGCTACACCTTC. Translation: CASSSNGGTNYGYTF.

This clone is a singleton in its sample. The chain carries TRBV3-1 (or the pseudogene TRBV3-2) and TRBJ1-2; maybe TRBD1 (6 bases). In germline, CDR1 is LGHDT, CDR2 YNNKEL (reference sequence). The CDR3 has 14 residues. V was cut by 5 bases and J by 8 bases, with 18 bases left in between. CDR3 coding DNA: TGTGCCAGCAGCACCCGGACAGTGAGCGGCGGCTACACCTTC. Translating gives CASSTRTVSGGYTF.

The V gene is TRBV11-2, the J gene TRBJ2-7; a possible D gene is TRBD1 (6 bases). The V gene's germline CDR1 is SGHAT and CDR2 FQNNGV. The CDR3 covers 16 residues. V was trimmed by 4 bases and J by 5 bases, leaving 21 bases between them. The CDR3 region is CASSSRRGWSGNEQYF. The CDR3 region has the DNA TGTGCCAGCAGCTCGAGAAGGGGGTGGTCGGGGAACGAGCAGTACTTC.

This clone was found a few times. The V and J genes are TRBV9 and TRBJ2-7, with D possibly being TRBD1 (5 bases). CDR1 and CDR2 from the germline V gene are SGDLS and YYNGEE. This CDR3 contains 15 residues. V was clipped by 0 bases and J by 6 bases, with 16 bases between them. CDR3 coding DNA: TGTGCCAGCAGCGTAGGACAGCTCTTAGCCGGCGAGCAGTACTTC. Translating it yields CASSVGQLLAGEQYF.